Detailed here is one T cell receptor beta chain. The data are from a study of blood T cell repertoires in COVID-19. Across the whole study: Samples representing acute and convalescent COVID-19 were sourced from the United States, Italy and Spain. T cells, B-cell-depleted T cells, or PBMCs supplied cDNA or gDNA.

V was clipped by 1 base and J by 3 bases; unmatched bases: 4. The CDR3 totals 16 residues. Germline assignment: CDR1 SGHNT and CDR2 YENEEA. Seattle enrolled patients during active infection and tracked them longitudinally. Authors' methods: Nucleated cell number was recorded as an estimate derived from reference gene primer amplification. Profiled with immunoSEQ multiplex PCR; TCRdb holds only in-frame clones, not every one. The V and J calls and clone size are taken from that table; D and trimming were inferred from the DNA. The sample yields under 200,000 clones, about 85% seen once. This clonotype was obtained from a woman between 65 and 79 years old with COVID-19, enrolled during active disease. V is TRBV11-3 and J is TRBJ2-5; TRBD2 agrees at 11 bases. Source material: peripheral blood. The CDR3 loop reads CASSLGSGLAEETQYF. CDR3 DNA sequence: TGTGCCAGCAGCTTAGGTTCGGGACTAGCGGAAGAGACCCAGTACTTC.